The present TCR beta chain was sequenced within a study of beta chain features in type 1 diabetes. As regards this clone: Its target is not known.

After removal of 1 base from V and 8 bases from J, the junction contained 7 bases not matched to a gene. This CDR3 region has 14 residues. The germline CDR1 and CDR2 sequences are SGHTA and FQGNSA. Study observations and caveats: Among patients with Type 1 diabetes, TCRB CDR3s were moderately but significantly shorter in every one of the four CD4+ subsets.

All of the isolated RNA was reverse transcribed, so expressed TCRB transcripts were sequenced. Sequencing was performed with immunoSEQ multiplex PCR; in TCRdb, only in-frame clones are kept and a portion is missing. The sample yields about 160,000 clones, 9% to 10% seen once. Sorted cells reached over 98% purity in every population. The chain employs TRBV7-2 and TRBJ1-2, with 7 bases fitting TRBD1. The clonotype originates from a woman in her twenties or thirties with type 1 diabetes. Sequencing input: central memory CD4+ T cells from blood. The CDR3 DNA follows: TGTGCCAGCAGCTTAGTTTCACAGGGGAGAGGCTACACCTTC. Translation: CASSLVSQGRGYTF.